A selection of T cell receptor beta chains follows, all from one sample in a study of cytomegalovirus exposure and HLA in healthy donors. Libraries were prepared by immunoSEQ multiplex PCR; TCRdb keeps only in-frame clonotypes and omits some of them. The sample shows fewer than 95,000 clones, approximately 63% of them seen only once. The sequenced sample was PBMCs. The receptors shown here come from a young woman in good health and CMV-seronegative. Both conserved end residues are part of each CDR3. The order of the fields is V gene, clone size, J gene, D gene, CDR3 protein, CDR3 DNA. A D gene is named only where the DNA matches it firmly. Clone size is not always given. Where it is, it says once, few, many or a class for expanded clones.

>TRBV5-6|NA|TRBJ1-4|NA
CASSLAGRAYEKLFF
TGTGCCAGCAGCTTGGCCGGCAGGGCGTATGAAAAACTGTTTTTT
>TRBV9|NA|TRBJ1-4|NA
CASSVSDEGAEKLFF
TGTGCCAGCAGCGTATCAGATGAAGGGGCTGAAAAACTGTTTTTT
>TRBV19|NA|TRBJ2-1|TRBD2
CASRRTGLAGGQFF
TGTGCCAGTAGGAGGACGGGACTAGCGGGGGGGCAGTTCTTC
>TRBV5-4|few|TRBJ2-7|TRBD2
CASSLRGGWNEQYF
TGTGCCAGCAGCTTGCGGGGGGGCTGGAACGAGCAGTACTTC
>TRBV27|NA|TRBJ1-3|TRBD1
CASSWDRGSSGNTIYF
TGTGCCAGCAGTTGGGACAGGGGTAGCTCTGGAAACACCATATATTTT
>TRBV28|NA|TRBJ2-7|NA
CASSFPFGEQYF
TGTGCCAGCAGTTTCCCCTTCGGCGAGCAGTACTTC
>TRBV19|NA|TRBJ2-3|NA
CASSSYRERDTQYF
TGTGCCAGTAGTTCGTACAGGGAGCGGGATACGCAGTATTTT
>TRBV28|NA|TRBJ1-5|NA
CASSWGHVSDKPQHF
TGTGCCAGCAGTTGGGGACACGTGTCTGACAAGCCCCAGCATTTT
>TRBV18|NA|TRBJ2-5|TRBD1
CASSPGQGRQETQYF
TGTGCCAGCTCCCCAGGACAGGGGCGCCAAGAGACCCAGTACTTC
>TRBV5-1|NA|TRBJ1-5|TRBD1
CASSTGTGNQPQHF
TGCGCCAGCAGCACCGGGACAGGCAATCAGCCCCAGCATTTT
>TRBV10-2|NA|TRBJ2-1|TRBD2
CASKVTSGTKQFF
TGCGCCAGCAAGGTGACTAGCGGGACGAAGCAGTTCTTC
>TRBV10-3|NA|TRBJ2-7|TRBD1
CAISATRDRVAEQYF
TGTGCCATCAGTGCCACGCGGGACAGGGTGGCCGAGCAGTACTTC
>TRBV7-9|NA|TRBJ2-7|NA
CASSLGFGGFYEQYF
TGTGCCAGCAGCTTAGGCTTCGGGGGTTTCTACGAGCAGTACTTC
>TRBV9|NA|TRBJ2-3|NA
CASSVSSDTQYF
TGTGCCAGCAGCGTGAGTTCAGATACGCAGTATTTT
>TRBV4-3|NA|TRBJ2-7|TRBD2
CASSQQGTSGRYEQYF
TGCGCCAGCAGCCAACAAGGGACTAGCGGGAGATACGAGCAGTACTTC
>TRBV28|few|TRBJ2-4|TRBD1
CASSLRGTGGFQYF
TGTGCCAGCAGTTTACGAGGGACAGGGGGCTTTCAGTACTTC
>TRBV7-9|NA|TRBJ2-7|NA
CASSLSPGPSSYEQYF
TGTGCCAGCAGCTTAAGCCCAGGGCCCAGCTCCTACGAGCAGTACTTC